This T cell receptor (beta chain) comes out of a study of T cells in Graves' hyperthyroidism and ophthalmopathy. General study results and limits: Separation of ophthalmopathy from stable hyperthyroidism was achieved by a 13 V-J model. Among thyroid clonotypes expanded above 0.001, most also appeared in blood.

Patients were excluded because of uncontrolled infection, other autoimmune disease, pregnancy or lactation. Extraction of PBMCs used approximately 10 ml of fresh peripheral blood. TCR beta CDR3 sequences were amplified from RNA transcripts. RT-PCR in the first round (using the HTBI primer set) targeted the TCR CDR3. A single record per CDR3 protein comes from TCRdb applying MiXCR to the multiplex PCR reads. The sample lists a few hundred thousand distinct CDR3 sequences, 15% to 18% occurring once. This CDR3 region has 15 residues. Trimming took off 4 bases at V and 7 bases at J, with 16 bases between the two ends. Germline CDR1 and CDR2: LNHDA and SQIVND (reference sequence). This clonotype was counted a few times. Its target is unknown.

The genes are TRBV19 and TRBJ2-2; D assignment may be TRBD1 or TRBD2 (5 bases each). Sequencing was done on a sample of blood. The clonotype comes from a woman aged 25 to 39 with Graves' hyperthyroidism. CDR3 DNA sequence: TGTGCCAGTAGTAGCCACGGGACGCGAAACGGGGAGCTGTTTTTT. Protein product: CASSSHGTRNGELFF.